This T cell receptor (beta chain) was obtained from a study of cytomegalovirus exposure and HLA in healthy donors. Study-level points and caveats: In a later analysis, TCR beta V- and J-gene trimming was associated with a missense DCLRE1C variant. Among the most significant clusters, several appeared linked to common viral pathogens in a later analysis.

60 Vbeta and 13 Jbeta primers were used in PCR. Sequencing used immunoSEQ multiplex PCR; TCRdb keeps in-frame clones, though not all of them. The table includes around 120,000 clones, about 76% detected once. Of note for this clone: Its antigen is unidentified. The junction and the germline gene differ at one end; a read error may be behind it.

Germline V gives CDR1 SEHNR, CDR2 FQNEAQ (reference sequence). The CDR3 loop spans 13 amino acids. The clonotype originates from a woman aged 25-40 years in good health and CMV-seronegative. The V call is TRBV7-9, the J call TRBJ2-1, with D possibly being TRBD1 (6 bases). The sequenced sample consisted of PBMCs. The CDR3 DNA follows: TGTTCCAGCAGCTTGGGACAATACAATGAGCAGTTCTTC. As protein: CSSSLGQYNEQFF.